The TCR beta chain described here comes from a study of cytomegalovirus exposure and HLA in healthy donors. PCR was performed using 60 Vbeta and 13 Jbeta primers. Repertoires were generated with immunoSEQ multiplex PCR, while TCRdb's copy carries only in-frame clones and drops some. The sample has fewer than 250,000 clones, 65% to 75% seen once. The CDR3 runs to 15 residues. The V and J ends lost 5 bases and 3 bases, in that order; junction bases with no gene match: 3. Germline lookup yields CDR1 ENHRY and CDR2 SYGVKD. Material: PBMCs. The rearrangement links TRBV10-3 to TRBJ2-3; 12 bases fit TRBD2. This TCR came from a woman aged 25 to 39 in good health and CMV-seronegative. CDR3 nucleotide sequence: TGTGCCATCAGTACTAGCGGGGGGCTAACAGATACGCAGTATTTT. Protein product: CAISTSGGLTDTQYF.